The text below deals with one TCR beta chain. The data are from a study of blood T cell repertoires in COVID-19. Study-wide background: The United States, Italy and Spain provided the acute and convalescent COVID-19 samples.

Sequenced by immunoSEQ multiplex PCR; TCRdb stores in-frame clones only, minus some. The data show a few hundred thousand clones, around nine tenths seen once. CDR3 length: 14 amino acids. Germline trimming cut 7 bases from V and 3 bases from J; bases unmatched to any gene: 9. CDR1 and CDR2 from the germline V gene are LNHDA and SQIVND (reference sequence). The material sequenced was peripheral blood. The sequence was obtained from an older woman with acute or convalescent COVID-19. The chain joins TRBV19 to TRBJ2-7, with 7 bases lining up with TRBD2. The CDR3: CASNRAGLRYEQYF. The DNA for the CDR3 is TGTGCCAGTAACCGAGCGGGGCTGCGCTACGAGCAGTACTTC.